A selection of T cell receptor beta chains follows, all from one sample in a study of Tregs in tolerant kidney transplant recipients. The protocol was immunoSEQ multiplex PCR, while the TCRdb copy is restricted to in-frame clones and leaves out a portion. This table has approximately 67,000 clones, roughly 92% appearing once. This specimen consisted of CD8+ T cells from blood, obtained before the transplant. The receptors were sampled from a human donor who received a combined kidney and bone marrow transplant. The CDR3 runs from the conserved cysteine through the conserved F or W. The D gene is left open where the match is weak. Size tells how often a clone was seen (once, few, many) or the class of an expanded clone, and some rows leave it out.

>TRBV19|TRBD1|-|TRBJ1-5
CASSDPGTGIFQPQHF
TGTGCCAGTAGCGATCCAGGGACAGGGATATTTCAGCCCCAGCATTTT
>TRBV28|-|-|TRBJ1-1
CASSFPGTEAFF
TGTGCCAGCAGTTTCCCGGGGACTGAAGCTTTCTTT
>TRBV7-8|TRBD1|-|TRBJ1-1
CASSLPDNRGGTEAFF
TGTGCCAGCAGCTTACCCGATAACAGGGGCGGCACTGAAGCTTTCTTT
>TRBV13|TRBD1|-|TRBJ2-7
CASSSGQGYSYEQYF
TGTGCCAGCAGCTCGGGACAGGGGTACTCCTACGAGCAGTACTTC
>TRBV9|TRBD2|-|TRBJ2-5
CASSAVGTSSETQYF
TGTGCCAGCAGCGCCGTTGGGACTAGCTCCGAGACCCAGTACTTC
>TRBV2|-|-|TRBJ1-6
CASSEDGTTVSPLHF
TGTGCCAGCAGTGAGGATGGGACAACCGTTTCACCCCTCCACTTT
>TRBV28|-|few|TRBJ1-2
CASSGRGSYGYTF
TGTGCCAGCAGCGGCAGGGGAAGCTATGGCTACACCTTC
>TRBV30|-|-|TRBJ2-7
CAWSVVGHQQYF
TGTGCCTGGAGTGTAGTTGGACATCAGCAGTACTTC
>TRBV7-6|-|-|TRBJ1-5
CASSQGFNQPQHF
TGTGCCAGCTCGCAGGGGTTTAACCAGCCCCAGCATTTT
>TRBV5-4|-|-|TRBJ2-7
CASSPDSSYEQYF
TGTGCCAGCAGCCCGGACAGTTCCTACGAGCAGTACTTC
>TRBV4-3|-|-|TRBJ2-6
CASSQVTGSGNVLTF
TGCGCCAGCAGCCAAGTAACAGGGAGTGGCAACGTCCTGACTTTC
>TRBV27|-|-|TRBJ2-3
CASALIGSPTDTQYF
TGTGCCAGCGCACTGATCGGGAGCCCCACAGATACGCAGTATTTT
>TRBV6-5|-|-|TRBJ2-3
CASSRTLFRTDTQYF
TGTGCCAGCAGCCGGACTCTTTTTCGCACAGATACGCAGTATTTT
>TRBV19|TRBD1|once|TRBJ2-1
CASRPGQTLNEQFF
TGTGCCAGTAGACCGGGACAGACGCTCAATGAGCAGTTCTTC
>TRBV4-3|-|-|TRBJ2-5
CASSQRMIRGETQYF
TGCGCCAGCAGCCAAAGAATGATCAGGGGCGAGACCCAGTACTTC
>TRBV5-4|-|-|TRBJ1-1
CASSSGPSGDTEAFF
TGTGCCAGCAGCTCGGGGCCCTCGGGGGACACTGAAGCTTTCTTT
>TRBV13|TRBD1|-|TRBJ2-7
CASSAYGQGDYEQYF
TGTGCCAGCAGCGCCTACGGACAGGGTGACTACGAGCAGTACTTC
>TRBV14|TRBD2|-|TRBJ2-1
CASSQGRTSGEWKYNEQFF
TGTGCCAGCAGCCAGGGGAGGACTAGCGGGGAATGGAAGTACAATGAGCAGTTCTTC
>TRBV5-4|-|-|TRBJ1-1
CASSLGDRSNTEAFF
TGTGCCAGCAGCTTGGGTGACAGATCGAACACTGAAGCTTTCTTT
>TRBV2|TRBD1|-|TRBJ1-5
CASSEARDRENYSNQPQHF
TGTGCCAGCAGTGAAGCCCGGGACAGGGAGAACTATAGCAATCAGCCCCAGCATTTT
>TRBV7-3|TRBD1|-|TRBJ2-1
CASSLTPSGGRNNEQFF
TGTGCCAGCAGCTTAACGCCCTCAGGGGGCAGGAACAATGAGCAGTTCTTC
>TRBV15|-|-|TRBJ2-7
CATSRDRFGEYEQYF
TGTGCCACCAGCAGAGATAGGTTCGGGGAGTACGAGCAGTACTTC
>TRBV7-8|-|-|TRBJ1-1
CASSLGQGYTEAFF
TGTGCCAGCAGCTTAGGGCAGGGGTACACTGAAGCTTTCTTT
>TRBV12-5|-|-|TRBJ1-1
CASGRTGSPTEAFF
TGTGCTAGTGGTAGAACAGGGTCCCCCACTGAAGCTTTCTTT
>TRBV7-6|TRBD1|once|TRBJ1-1
CASSLWTGFGTEAFF
TGTGCCAGCAGCCTTTGGACAGGTTTTGGCACTGAAGCTTTCTTT
>TRBV11-3|-|-|TRBJ2-7
CASSTDISIDEQYF
TGTGCCAGCAGCACGGACATATCTATCGACGAGCAGTACTTC
>TRBV29-1|TRBD1|-|TRBJ2-3
CSGQRWTGGTDTQYF
TGCAGCGGCCAAAGGTGGACAGGGGGCACAGATACGCAGTATTTT
>TRBV19|-|-|TRBJ1-2
CASSPGSIYGYTF
TGTGCCAGTAGTCCGGGGTCTATCTATGGCTACACCTTC
>TRBV4-3|TRBD1|-|TRBJ2-7
CASSQEPTRGGLSYEQYF
TGCGCCAGCAGCCAAGAGCCCACAAGAGGGGGCCTCTCCTACGAGCAGTACTTC
>TRBV9|TRBD2|-|TRBJ2-7
CASSVGTTSGYYEQYF
TGTGCCAGCAGCGTAGGCACGACTAGCGGGTACTACGAGCAGTACTTC
>TRBV19|-|-|TRBJ2-1
CASSMSPGEQFF
TGTGCCAGTAGTATGTCGCCAGGAGAGCAGTTCTTC
>TRBV10-3|-|-|TRBJ1-2
CATYSGGYTF
TGTGCCACCTACAGCGGTGGCTACACCTTC
>TRBV4-3|TRBD1|-|TRBJ1-3
CASSLDRGHGNTIYF
TGCGCCAGCAGCCTTGACAGGGGGCACGGAAACACCATATATTTT
>TRBV28|TRBD1|-|TRBJ1-5
CASSPTGGNNQPQHF
TGTGCCAGCAGTCCGACAGGGGGCAACAATCAGCCCCAGCATTTT
>TRBV5-1|-|-|TRBJ2-1
CASSLVSGKGSEQFF
TGCGCCAGCAGCTTGGTGTCCGGGAAGGGCAGTGAGCAGTTCTTC
>TRBV5-1|-|-|TRBJ1-2
CASSPETGGGYTF
TGCGCCAGCAGCCCGGAAACTGGAGGTGGCTACACCTTC
>TRBV7-2|TRBD1|-|TRBJ2-7
CASSLAGQGSYKQYF
TGTGCCAGCAGCTTAGCCGGACAGGGGTCCTACAAGCAGTACTTC